This paragraph covers one TCR beta chain sequence. Antigen specificity is unknown. This specimen belongs to a study of OX40 agonist ivuxolimab in advanced cancers. Study-wide background: Averaging around 60 years in age, with a range of roughly 20 to 80, the cohort was about 85% male. Study results and caveats: No antigen was identified for the clonally expanded peripheral T cells.

Repertoires were generated with immunoSEQ multiplex PCR, while TCRdb's copy carries only in-frame clones and drops some. The repertoire holds more than 70,000 clones, with about nine tenths as singletons. Specimen: CD4+ or CD8+ T cells sorted from blood, collected in a trial of the OX40 agonist ivuxolimab. The receptor was derived from an adult with an advanced solid tumor such as melanoma, head and neck, liver or kidney cancer.

The CDR3 sequence is CASSRSTGPYEQYF. In DNA, the CDR3 is TGTGCCAGCAGCCGATCGACAGGGCCCTACGAGCAGTACTTC. The chain has TRBV11-1 and TRBJ2-7; the match to TRBD1 covers 7 bases. The CDR3 is 14 amino acids. V dropped 5 bases and J dropped 2; count of bases not matched to a gene: 6. Germline V CDR1 and CDR2: SGHAT, FQDESV (reference sequence).